This T cell receptor (beta chain) was obtained from a study of blood T cell repertoires in COVID-19. Germline V gene lookup returns CDR1 LGHDT and CDR2 YNNKEL (reference sequence). This CDR3 has 12 residues. With 4 bases removed from V and 7 bases from J, the gap between germline ends came to 10 bases. Produced via immunoSEQ multiplex PCR; TCRdb's table is partial and in-frame only. Of fewer than 200,000 clones in the sample, 70% to 90% were seen once. This chain connects TRBV3-1 (or the pseudogene TRBV3-2) to TRBJ1-1; D not resolved. The sequenced sample was peripheral blood. The sequence derives from a middle-aged man with acute or convalescent COVID-19. DNA of the CDR3: TGTGCCAGCAGCCGTACGGGGAGTGAAGCTTTCTTT. Its protein product is CASSRTGSEAFF.